This T cell receptor beta chain appears in the sequencing data of a study of T-cell reconstitution after alpha-beta-depleted transplantation in children. Findings of the study overall: Expanded graft clones numbering several hundred reportedly gave rise to alpha-beta T cells about two months after transplant.

This clonotype was seen many times. Antigen: not known. Trimming shortened V by 1 base and J by 7 bases, and 11 bases separated the two germline ends. Germline CDR1 MGHRA, CDR2 YSYEKL. The CDR3 length is 14 residues. Preparation of the TCRbeta library was carried out with unique molecular identifiers. TCRdb independently ran MiXCR on the PCR reads; one entry per CDR3 protein. Found here are approximately 170,000 distinct CDR3 sequences, 11% of them singletons; the top ten hold 13%. J is TRBJ1-5 and V is TRBV4-1; the D is unclear. This clonotype was sampled from a boy aged 2-15 years with acute myeloid leukemia, due to receive a stem cell transplant. Sequencing was performed on PBMCs, taken before TCRalphabeta/CD19-depleted stem cell transplant. The CDR3 sequence: CASSQVGRGQPQHF. The CDR3 nucleotides are TGCGCCAGCAGCCAAGTCGGGAGAGGCCAGCCCCAGCATTTT.